A single sample gave rise to the 32 T cell receptor beta chains below, sequenced in a study of monozygotic twins with inflammatory bowel disease. For each CDR3 protein, TCRdb gives one entry from its re-call of the 5' RACE reads, without DNA. The sample has about 380,000 distinct CDR3 sequences, and its top ten clones hold 2.6%. The sequenced sample consisted of blood. Source of these receptors: a human donor with ulcerative colitis or Crohn's disease, or a healthy co-twin of an affected twin (not recorded which).

The genes are TRBV10-3 and TRBJ2-2; TCRdb reports TRBD2, a call that lacks DNA to check it against. Germline CDR1 and CDR2: ENHRY and SYGVKD. The CDR3 consists of 16 residues. CDR3 region: CAISESASTRVGELFF.

The J gene is TRBJ1-5, the V gene TRBV29-1. This CDR3 has 13 amino acids. Looked up from germline, CDR1 is SQVTM and CDR2 is ANQGSEA. CDR3 loop: CSVEGGWNQPQHF.

This rearrangement joins TRBV11-2 to TRBJ2-5; TCRdb lists TRBD1, though no DNA is available to test this call. The CDR3 is 14 amino acids. In germline, CDR1 is SGHAT, CDR2 FQNNGV. This CDR3 is CASSHLGGTETQYF.

The genes are TRBV11-1 and TRBJ2-3; TCRdb's D gene call, TRBD2, goes unchecked for lack of DNA. Germline values: CDR1 SGHAT, CDR2 FQDESV (reference sequence). CDR3 length: 19 amino acids. This CDR3 is CASSPGGFSSPASTDTQYF.

This rearrangement joins TRBV5-5 to TRBJ1-1. CDR3 length equals 13 residues. CDR1 is SGHKS and CDR2 is YYEKEE in the germline V gene (reference sequence). This CDR3 reads CASSPHGPTESFF.

The gene calls are TRBV7-2 and TRBJ2-7; the TCRdb call, TRBD1, lacks DNA for checking. The CDR3 has 15 amino acids. Germline lookup yields CDR1 SGHTA and CDR2 FQGNSA. The chain's CDR3 is CASSSEPGGTYEQYF.

The chain links TRBV7-2 to TRBJ1-4; TCRdb gives TRBD1 as the D gene, but with no DNA this cannot be confirmed. Germline V gene sequence: CDR1 SGHTA, CDR2 FQGNSA. There are 15 residues in the CDR3. The chain's CDR3 is CASSFPGQLNEKLFF.

This chain links TRBV19 with TRBJ2-4; TCRdb outputs TRBD1, but without DNA this stays unchecked. CDR1 and CDR2 (germline): LNHDA, SQIVND (reference sequence). The CDR3 runs 15 residues. The CDR3 loop reads CASSIDRDPKNIQYF.

This chain connects TRBV7-8 to TRBJ2-4; TCRdb picks TRBD2, but there is no DNA to check that call. This CDR3 has 16 residues. Per the germline V gene, CDR1 is SGHVS and CDR2 is FQNEAQ. CDR3 protein: CASSLGPPLAKNIQYF.

This chain connects TRBV5-6 to TRBJ2-7. The CDR3 has 12 residues. Germline CDR1 and CDR2: SGHDT and YYEEEE. The CDR3 region is CASTKHLYEQYF.

The J gene is TRBJ2-1, the V gene TRBV27; checking the TCRdb D call of TRBD1 is not possible without DNA. Germline assignment: CDR1 MNHEY and CDR2 SMNVEV (reference sequence). The CDR3 runs to 14 residues. CDR3 protein: CASSLRGLNNEQFF.

This chain uses TRBV2 with TRBJ2-2. Germline CDR1 SNHLY, CDR2 FYNNEI. This CDR3 contains 14 residues. The CDR3 loop reads CASRTGSNTGELFF.

The chain has TRBV27 and TRBJ2-3; the TCRdb D gene call, TRBD2, has no DNA to confirm it. CDR3 size: 15 residues. Germline CDR1 is MNHEY and CDR2 is SMNVEV (reference sequence). CDR3: CASRRRETSTDTQYF.

The chain couples TRBV4-2 to TRBJ2-7. Germline V gene sequence: CDR1 LGHNA, CDR2 YNFKEQ. This CDR3 comprises 14 residues. CDR3 in amino acids: CASSQDGRGYEQYF.

The chain employs TRBV5-1 and TRBJ2-5; TCRdb gives TRBD1 as the D gene, but with no DNA this cannot be confirmed. Germline loops: CDR1 SGHRS, CDR2 YFSETQ. This CDR3 region has 15 residues. CDR3 residues: CASSGGDVNRETQYF.

The chain has TRBV5-4 and TRBJ2-1; TCRdb's assignment of TRBD2 cannot be checked, as there is no DNA. The CDR3 is 16 amino acids. Germline loops: CDR1 SGHNT, CDR2 YYREEE (reference sequence). The CDR3 sequence: CASSAGLVLPYNEQFF. Together with reference TRBV5-4 and TRBJ2-1, the CDR3 gives the full variable domain: ETGVTQSPTHLIKTRGQQVTLRCSSQSGHNTVSWYQQALGQGPQFIFQYYREEENGRGNFPPRFSGLQFPNYSSELNVNALELDDSALYLCASSAGLVLPYNEQFFGPGTRLTVL.

This sequence joins TRBV7-2 and TRBJ2-1; TCRdb names TRBD2, which stays unverified in the absence of DNA. Germline values: CDR1 SGHTA, CDR2 FQGNSA. This CDR3 region has 15 residues. This CDR3 reads CASSIPGLAGLGQFF.

The chain joins TRBV5-1 to TRBJ2-3; without DNA, the TCRdb call of TRBD1 cannot be checked. This CDR3 is 16 amino acids long. The V gene's germline CDR1 is SGHRS and CDR2 YFSETQ. CDR3 amino acids: CASSLPSTGNADTQYF.

The chain is built from TRBV7-2 and TRBJ1-2; TCRdb outputs TRBD1, but without DNA this stays unchecked. CDR3 length: 16 residues. Germline lookup yields CDR1 SGHTA and CDR2 FQGNSA. The CDR3 here is CASSPTGTGVRRGYTF.

The chain employs TRBV29-1 and TRBJ1-1; the TCRdb D gene call, TRBD1, has no DNA to confirm it. The germline gives CDR1 SQVTM, CDR2 ANQGSEA. This CDR3 region has 14 residues. CDR3 protein: CSVEVPPGNTEAFF.

V is TRBV4-1 and J is TRBJ1-1. The CDR3 extends over 15 amino acids. From germline, CDR1 is MGHRA and CDR2 YSYEKL. CDR3 sequence reads: CASSQEPAGGAEAFF.

The V and J genes are TRBV12-3 or TRBV12-4 and TRBJ2-7; TCRdb proposes TRBD1, but this gene call is untestable without DNA. CDR3 length equals 11 residues. This CDR3 is CASRRGYEQYF.

The gene calls are TRBV6-6 and TRBJ1-1; the D call from TCRdb, TRBD1, cannot be confirmed without DNA. The CDR3 length is 14 residues. Germline V gives CDR1 MNHNY, CDR2 SVGAGI (reference sequence). The CDR3 reads CASSYRRGNTEAFF.

V is TRBV11-2 and J is TRBJ1-6. Germline V gene data show CDR1 as SGHAT and CDR2 as FQNNGV. CDR3 length: 13 residues. The CDR3 region is CASSLGGVSPLHF.

The V gene is TRBV7-2, the J gene TRBJ2-7. Per the germline V gene, CDR1 is SGHTA and CDR2 is FQGNSA. The CDR3 length is 13 residues. CDR3 sequence: CASSTPSSYEQYF.

The chain uses TRBV7-7 and TRBJ2-2; TCRdb lists TRBD1, though no DNA is available to test this call. CDR1 SSHAT and CDR2 FNYEAQ come from the germline V gene (reference sequence). This CDR3 has 18 amino acids. CDR3: CASSPFEQGQENTGELFF.

V usage is TRBV27 and J usage is TRBJ2-3; TCRdb selects TRBD1, and the lack of DNA leaves this call unchecked. The V gene's germline CDR1 is MNHEY and CDR2 SMNVEV (reference sequence). The CDR3 totals 16 residues. CDR3 region: CASTLRGGLSTDTQYF.

CDR3 sequence: CASSSHRGGYTF. The chain has TRBV19 and TRBJ1-2; TCRdb outputs TRBD1, but without DNA this stays unchecked. This CDR3 spans 12 amino acids. Germline loops: CDR1 LNHDA, CDR2 SQIVND (reference sequence).

The CDR3 sequence is CASSEDRGRGPIFYGYTF. J is TRBJ1-2 and V is TRBV25-1. CDR1 is MGHDK, CDR2 SYGVNS, per germline. This CDR3 has 18 amino acids.

The V and J genes are TRBV24-1 and TRBJ2-4; TCRdb's D gene call, TRBD1, goes unchecked for lack of DNA. This CDR3 is built from 14 residues. CDR1 and CDR2 (germline): KGHDR, SFDVKD. The CDR3 loop reads CATSDWDSKNIQYF.

CDR3 sequence reads: CASSPQGDSPLHF. The rearrangement links TRBV4-1 to TRBJ1-6; the TCRdb call, TRBD1, lacks DNA for checking. CDR1 and CDR2 (germline): MGHRA, YSYEKL. This CDR3 contains 13 residues.

The chain joins TRBV5-6 to TRBJ1-5; the D gene TCRdb calls, TRBD1, cannot be checked with no DNA. CDR1 is SGHDT, CDR2 YYEEEE, per germline. The CDR3 contains 16 residues. CDR3 amino acids: CASSSTQGYSNQPQHF.